Below, 20 T cell receptor beta chains from the same sample are listed, as sequenced in a study of blood T cell repertoires in COVID-19 (dated by TCRdb to the early 2020s). Libraries came from the immunoSEQ multiplex PCR assay. In its TCRdb copy, this immuneACCESS table keeps in-frame sequences only and misses some clones. Where compared with another copy, unresolved V genes explain less than half of these, and the others have no known cause. Counted in this sample were around 270,000 clones; more than 75% of them appeared once. The ten largest account for roughly 9.8% of the sample. The source material was peripheral blood. The source of these receptors is a man aged 40-50 years who had recovered from COVID-19.

V is TRBV11-2 and J is TRBJ1-1; D possibly corresponds to TRBD1 (5 bases). CDR1 is SGHAT and CDR2 is FQNNGV in the germline V gene. The CDR3 totals 15 residues. V was trimmed by 0 bases and J by 5 bases, leaving 13 bases between them. CDR3 in amino acids: CASSLDSWGQTEAFF. CDR3 nucleotide sequence: TGTGCCAGCAGCTTAGATTCTTGGGGCCAAACTGAAGCTTTCTTT.

This chain links TRBV9 with TRBJ2-3, with 10 positions matching TRBD2. Germline V lookup: CDR1 SGDLS, CDR2 YYNGEE. The ends lost 4 bases at V and 4 bases at J; junction bases unmatched: 12. This CDR3 contains 17 residues. The CDR3 bases are TGTGCCAGCAGCCCCGTTTCGGGGAGCGGGAGGGCAGATACGCAGTATTTT. Encoded protein: CASSPVSGSGRADTQYF.

Only a few counts were recorded for this clone. This chain connects TRBV9 to TRBJ2-3, with D maybe TRBD2 (6 bases). This CDR3 contains 15 residues. CDR1 and CDR2 (germline): SGDLS, YYNGEE. V was trimmed by 3 bases and J by 5 bases, leaving 16 bases between them. The CDR3 region has the DNA TGTGCCAGCAGCGCGATCACGGGGGATAGAGATACGCAGTATTTT. Translating gives CASSAITGDRDTQYF.

V and J are TRBV7-8 and TRBJ1-5; D not certain. CDR3 length: 12 amino acids. Germline CDR1 SGHVS, CDR2 FQNEAQ. V lost 3 bases, J lost 7 bases, and 7 bases lay in between. The CDR3 loop reads CASSLPGQPQHF. The DNA for the CDR3 is TGTGCCAGCAGCTTGCCGGGGCAGCCCCAGCATTTT. The full variable domain, rest sourced from reference TRBV7-8 and TRBJ1-5, is GAGVSQSPRYKVAKRGQDVALRCDPISGHVSLFWYQQALGQGPEFLTYFQNEAQLDKSGLPSDRFFAERPEGSVSTLKIQRTQQEDSAVYLCASSLPGQPQHFGDGTRLSIL.

V and J are TRBV2 and TRBJ2-2; 9 bases map to TRBD1. V gave up 6 bases and J gave up 4 bases; unmatched junction bases: 15. In germline, CDR1 is SNHLY, CDR2 FYNNEI. The CDR3 has 18 amino acids. The DNA of the CDR3 is TGTGCCAGCAGGAGTTCCCACCCGGGACAGGGTTTCACCGGGGAGCTGTTTTTT. It translates to CASRSSHPGQGFTGELFF.

This chain links TRBV5-6 with TRBJ1-6, with 8 bases fitting TRBD1. Trimming cost V 3 bases and J 8 bases; bases outside gene matches: 7. Germline lookup yields CDR1 SGHDT and CDR2 YYEEEE. The CDR3 has 15 residues. CDR3 residues: CASSSRTGYDSPLHF. The CDR3, as DNA: TGTGCCAGCAGCTCCCGGACAGGGTACGATTCACCCCTCCACTTT.

CDR3 bases: TGTGCCAGCAGCTTAGGACAGGGTGGGGTCCGAGCTTTCTTT. It yields the protein CASSLGQGGVRAFF. The V and J genes are TRBV2 and TRBJ1-1; TRBD1 matches 8 bases. The CDR3 covers 14 residues. Germline CDR1 is SNHLY and CDR2 is FYNNEI. J was trimmed by 10 bases and V by 6 bases; bases with no gene match: 13.

The chain has TRBV5-1 and TRBJ1-1, with 7 bases that match TRBD1. Germline V gives CDR1 SGHRS, CDR2 YFSETQ. The CDR3 is 16 residues long. The junction had 11 bases not matched to a gene; V was cut back by 6 bases and J by 0 bases. CDR3 amino acids: CASNPDRDLMNTEAFF. CDR3 in DNA: TGCGCCAGCAACCCTGACAGGGACCTTATGAACACTGAAGCTTTCTTT.

The chain has TRBV7-2 and TRBJ2-3; 9 bases map to TRBD2. The J segment lost 5 bases and the V segment lost 4 bases, leaving 13 bases of the junction unmatched. This CDR3 comprises 17 residues. Germline V gene sequence: CDR1 SGHTA, CDR2 FQGNSA. The CDR3 DNA is TGTGCCAGCAGCTACACCCGGGCCAGCGGGGGGAAAGATACGCAGTATTTT. Its translation is CASSYTRASGGKDTQYF. The complete variable domain, with remaining parts taken from reference TRBV7-2 and TRBJ2-3, reads GAGVSQSPSNKVTEKGKDVELRCDPISGHTALYWYRQSLGQGLEFLIYFQGNSAPDKSGLPSDRFSAERTGGSVSTLTIQRTQQEDSAVYLCASSYTRASGGKDTQYFGPGTRLTVL.

The genes are TRBV4-3 and TRBJ2-2; D is ambiguous. The germline V gene has CDR1 LGHNA and CDR2 YSLEER. Trimming cost V 5 bases and J 5 bases, with 6 bases left between them. The CDR3 is made up of 12 amino acids. The CDR3 nucleotides read TGCGCCAGCAGCTACATTACCGGGGAGCTGTTTTTT. It specifies CASSYITGELFF.

The sample holds one count of this clone. The gene calls are TRBV7-2 and TRBJ2-7; TRBD2 matches at 11 bases. Germline V lookup: CDR1 SGHTA, CDR2 FQGNSA. This CDR3 is built from 18 residues. Unmatched junction bases numbered 14, after V lost 2 bases and J lost 5 bases. The CDR3, as DNA: TGTGCCAGCAGCTTAACAGGGCTAGCGGGGGGCGCGTCGAACGAGCAGTACTTC. Protein: CASSLTGLAGGASNEQYF.

The chain is built from TRBV7-2 and TRBJ1-4; 9 bases agree with TRBD1. V lost 0 bases to trimming and J lost 7 bases; unmatched junction nucleotides: 3. The CDR3 extends over 15 amino acids. Germline CDR1 and CDR2: SGHTA and FQGNSA. CDR3 bases: TGTGCCAGCAGCTTAGCCGGACAGGGGTTTGAAAAACTGTTTTTT. Translating gives CASSLAGQGFEKLFF.

This clone has more than one count but fewer than ten. The J gene is TRBJ2-3, the V gene TRBV6-2 or TRBV6-3; D is unclear. V was clipped by 5 bases and J by 6 bases, with 12 bases between them. The CDR3 covers 13 residues. Germline V gives CDR1 MNHEY, CDR2 SVGEGT. In DNA, the CDR3 is TGTGCCAGCAGTGCAGGATCATGGGATACGCAGTATTTT. Protein product: CASSAGSWDTQYF.

The chain uses TRBV7-6 and TRBJ2-7; D gene ambiguous. Deletions cut 5 bases from V and 6 bases from J, with 8 bases between. Germline-derived CDR1 and CDR2 are SGHVS and FNYEAQ. The CDR3 sequence is 11 residues long. The CDR3 DNA reads TGTGCCAGCAGCCGATCGCGCGAGCAGTACTTC. This translates into CASSRSREQYF.

This clone has a handful of counts. The chain has TRBV9 and TRBJ1-2; maybe TRBD1 (5 bases). V lost 3 bases to trimming and J lost 1 base, with 10 bases between them. Germline lookup yields CDR1 SGDLS and CDR2 YYNGEE. This CDR3 has 14 amino acids. CDR3 in DNA: TGTGCCAGCAGCGCCGGGGGAGGTAACTATGGCTACACCTTC. It translates to CASSAGGGNYGYTF.

This rearrangement joins TRBV5-1 to TRBJ2-7; 12 positions agree with TRBD1. The CDR3 is made up of 13 amino acids. Germline CDR1 is SGHRS and CDR2 is YFSETQ. V gave up 7 bases and J gave up 7 bases; unmatched junction bases: 6. Here the CDR3 reads CASSGTGGVEQYF. The DNA for the CDR3 is TGCGCCAGCTCCGGGACAGGGGGCGTGGAGCAGTACTTC.

V is TRBV9 and J is TRBJ2-1, with 10 bases fitting TRBD2. The germline gives CDR1 SGDLS, CDR2 YYNGEE. The CDR3 is 17 amino acids. The ends lost 3 bases at V and 7 bases at J; junction bases unmatched: 13. The CDR3 protein is CASSGRTGAGGINEQFF. In DNA, the CDR3 is TGTGCCAGCAGCGGACGAACCGGAGCGGGGGGGATAAATGAGCAGTTCTTC. Looking up the rest from reference TRBV9 and TRBJ2-1 gives the full variable domain: DSGVTQTPKHLITATGQRVTLRCSPRSGDLSVYWYQQSLDQGLQFLIQYYNGEERAKGNILERFSAQQFPDLHSELNLSSLELGDSALYFCASSGRTGAGGINEQFFGPGTRLTVL.

This clone was observed a handful of times. The rearrangement uses TRBV12-3 or TRBV12-4 and TRBJ2-1; D uncertain. Between the trimmed V and J ends, which lost 5 bases and 8 bases, there was a span of 10 bases. The CDR3 spans 12 residues. For the CDR3, the DNA is TGTGCCAGCAGTCTTAGTGAGCATGAGCAGTTCTTC. It codes for CASSLSEHEQFF.

The chain employs TRBV2 and TRBJ1-5; perhaps TRBD1 as D (5 bases). The CDR3 extends over 14 amino acids. V gave up 4 bases and J gave up 3 bases, with 10 bases separating them. Germline V gene lookup returns CDR1 SNHLY and CDR2 FYNNEI. CDR3 sequence (DNA): TGTGCCAGCAGTGCCCGCAGGGCCAATCAGCCCCAGCATTTT. Its protein is CASSARRANQPQHF.

J is TRBJ2-1 and V is TRBV11-2; D is undetermined. The germline V and J ends were trimmed by 7 bases and 4 bases, with 14 bases remaining between them. Looked up from germline, CDR1 is SGHAT and CDR2 is FQNNGV. The CDR3 consists of 14 residues. CDR3 protein: CASTKNPGYNEQFF. For the CDR3, the DNA is TGTGCCAGCACCAAAAACCCAGGTTACAATGAGCAGTTCTTC.